Here is one TCR beta chain with its context. Its binding antigen is unknown. Nothing much larger sits one base from this clone, and base qualities are not available. The CDR3 regions of human TCRbeta chains were analyzed by immunosequencing. In the authors' own workflow: TCRs in the repertoires were matched against a reference library of SARS-CoV-2-specific TCRs that had been generated with the MIRA antigen-specificity platform. Breadth was defined as the fraction of unique TCRs that were SARS-CoV-2-associated. Depth was defined as the fraction of total T cells that were SARS-CoV-2-associated. Using the MIRA data, every spike-specific TCR was mapped to the spike region that the TCR reacted to and assigned to either a CD4 or a CD8 class. Log10-transformed breadth and depth values were compared by one-way ANOVA with Sidak's multiple comparisons tests. In TCRdb, the immuneACCESS table is reduced to in-frame sequences with V and J assigned. These tables do not hold every clone; where another copy was compared, an unresolved V gene accounts for under half, and the others remain unexplained. That table supplies the V and J calls and clone size; D and trimming were determined from the DNA. The sample table records about 76,000 clones; around three quarters of these occur just once. 25% to 30% of the sample is in the top ten clones.

The data stem from a study of T cell responses to AZD1222 COVID-19 vaccine (dated by TCRdb to about 2021). Background on the whole study: TCR sequencing was performed for over 230 trial participants, of whom around 200 were given two doses of AZD1222 and approximately 25 were given two doses of MenACWY control vaccine. Enrollment into the trials was organized by age into subgroups of 18-55, 56-69 and 70-plus years, and those subgroups contained roughly 140, 27 and 60 TCR-sequenced participants, respectively. Beyond this particular receptor, the publication reports: Because no day 14 peak-response samples were available, repertoires were characterized only after the peak T cell response. Only five or six AZD1222 recipients were SARS-CoV-2 seropositive at baseline, limiting conclusions about previously exposed vaccinees. The whole spike protein was spanned by vaccine-associated CD4 TCRs, and dominant responses were seen in regions 160-218 and 743-854. The 56-69-year group was small, and its depth increase did not reach significance, likely because of low power. After two AZD1222 doses, spike-specific TCR breadth and depth were significantly higher than at day 0 and than in MenACWY recipients. Reportedly, almost half of the unique spike-specific TCRs recognized epitopes lying outside the regions that are mutated in the B.1.351 and B.1.1.7 variants. Participants were mostly white British and included more females than males, and it was suggested by the authors that clonal diversity may have been underestimated.

The sample's time point label is to be understood as: about 28 days (+/-7) after the second vaccine dose. The label giving this sample's treatment or condition can be read as: meningococcal conjugate vaccine given as trial control. Samples from vaccinated people were obtained from the UK trials COV001 and COV002, which included a single-blind randomized controlled phase 2/3 trial of AZD1222 (ChAdOx1 nCoV-19) in healthy adults. For TCRbeta chain sequencing, PBMC samples were collected from trial participants at day 0 and at day 28 after the second dose. There are 12 amino acids in the CDR3, from cysteine to phenylalanine inclusive. Left in the record is the CDR3 DNA by itself, 36 bases read in frame from the first base. Between the V and J ends, shortened by 1 base and 8 bases respectively, the junction contains 8 bases.

The rearranged segments are TRBV12-3 or TRBV12-4 and TRBJ1-2; the D gene identity is not certain. This specimen was peripheral blood, taken 28 days after the second dose of the MenACWY control vaccine. This sequence was found in an adult who received the MenACWY meningococcal vaccine as a control. The bases are TGTGCCAGCAGTTTAGGGAGCTGGGGCTACACCTTC. Its coded protein is CASSLGSWGYTF.